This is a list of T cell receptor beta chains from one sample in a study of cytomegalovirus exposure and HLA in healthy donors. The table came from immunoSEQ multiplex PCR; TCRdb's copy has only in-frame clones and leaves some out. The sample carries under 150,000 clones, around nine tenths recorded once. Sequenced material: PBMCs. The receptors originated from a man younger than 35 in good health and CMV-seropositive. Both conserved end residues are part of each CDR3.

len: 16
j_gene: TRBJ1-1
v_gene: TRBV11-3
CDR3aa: CASSAGQPLIFTEAFF

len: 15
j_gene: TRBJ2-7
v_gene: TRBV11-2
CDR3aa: CASSLAGGSSYEQYF

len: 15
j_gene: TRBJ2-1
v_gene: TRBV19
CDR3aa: CASSIGGDRAGEQFF

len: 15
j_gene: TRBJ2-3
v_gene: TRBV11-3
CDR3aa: CASSRGQYSTDTQYF

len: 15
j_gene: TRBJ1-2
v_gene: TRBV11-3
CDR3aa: CASSPGGRGGYGYTF

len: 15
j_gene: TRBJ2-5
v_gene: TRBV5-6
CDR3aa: CASSIRDRGRETQYF

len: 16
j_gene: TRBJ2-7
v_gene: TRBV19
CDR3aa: CASSIGAARTASEQYF

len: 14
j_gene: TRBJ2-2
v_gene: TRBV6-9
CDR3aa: CASSLQVRGGELFF

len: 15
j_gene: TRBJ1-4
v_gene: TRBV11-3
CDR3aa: CASSLSQGRREKLFF

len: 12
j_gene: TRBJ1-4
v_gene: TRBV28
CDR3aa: CASQTGSEKLFF

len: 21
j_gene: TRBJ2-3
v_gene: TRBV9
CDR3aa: CASSVRGGTSGRSERTDTQYF

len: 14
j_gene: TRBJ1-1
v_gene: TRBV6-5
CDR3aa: CASSVFRPNTEAFF

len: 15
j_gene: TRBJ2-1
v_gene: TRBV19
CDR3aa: CASSIYDRGSNEQFF

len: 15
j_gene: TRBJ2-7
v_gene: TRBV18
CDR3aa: CASSPTDRGGYEQYF

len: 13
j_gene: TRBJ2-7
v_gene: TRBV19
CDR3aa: CASSMGLAYEQYF

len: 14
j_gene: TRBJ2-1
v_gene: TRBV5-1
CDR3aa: CASSLWPGIHEQFF

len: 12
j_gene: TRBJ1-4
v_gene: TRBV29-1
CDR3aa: CSVTRQGEKLFF

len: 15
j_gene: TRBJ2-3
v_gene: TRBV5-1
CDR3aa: CASSPRGGTTDTQYF

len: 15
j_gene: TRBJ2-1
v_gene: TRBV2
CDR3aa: CASSGLAGGHNEQFF

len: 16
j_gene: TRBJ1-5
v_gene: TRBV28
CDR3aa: CASSLYGQGGDQPQHF

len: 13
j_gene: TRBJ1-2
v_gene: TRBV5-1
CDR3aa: CASSNEGAKGYTF

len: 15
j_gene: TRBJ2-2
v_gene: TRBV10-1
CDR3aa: CASSGLAGGTGELFF

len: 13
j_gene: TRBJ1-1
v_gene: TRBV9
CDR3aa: CASSTRPNTEAFF

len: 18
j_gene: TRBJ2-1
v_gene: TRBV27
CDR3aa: CASSLYPRGTSAYNEQFF

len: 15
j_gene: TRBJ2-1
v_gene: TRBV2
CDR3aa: CASSGLGVALLEQFF

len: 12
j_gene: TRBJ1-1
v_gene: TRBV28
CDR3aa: CASSGGRTEAFF

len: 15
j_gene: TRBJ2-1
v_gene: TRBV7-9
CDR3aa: CASSSLAGVYNEQFF

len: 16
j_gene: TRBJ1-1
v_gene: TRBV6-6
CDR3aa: CASSVRAGMMNTEAFF

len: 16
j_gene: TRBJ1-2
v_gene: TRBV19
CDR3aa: CASSISPNDRDYGYTF

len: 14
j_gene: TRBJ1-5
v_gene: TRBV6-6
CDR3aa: CASSTGLGNQPQHF

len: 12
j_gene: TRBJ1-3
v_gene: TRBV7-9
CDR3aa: CASSLERNTIYF

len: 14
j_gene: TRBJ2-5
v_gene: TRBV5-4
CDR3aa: CASSFAGLQETQYF

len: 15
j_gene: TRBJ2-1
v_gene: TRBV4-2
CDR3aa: CASSQPGQGYNEQFF

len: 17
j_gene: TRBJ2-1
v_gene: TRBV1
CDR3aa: CTSSHHSSGRPNNEQFF

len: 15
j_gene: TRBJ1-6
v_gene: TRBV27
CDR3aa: CASSSGEVRESPLHF

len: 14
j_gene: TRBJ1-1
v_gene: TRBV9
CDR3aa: CASSYGTVNTEAFF

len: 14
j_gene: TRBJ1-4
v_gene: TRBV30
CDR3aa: CAWSGGRNREKLFF

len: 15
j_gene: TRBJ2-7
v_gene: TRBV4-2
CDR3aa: CASSQPKGQNHEQYF

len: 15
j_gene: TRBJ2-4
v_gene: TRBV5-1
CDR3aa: CASSFGGAAKNIQYF

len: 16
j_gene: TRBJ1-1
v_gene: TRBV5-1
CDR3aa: CASSSPGQGQRTEAFF

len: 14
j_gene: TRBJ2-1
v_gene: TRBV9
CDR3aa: CASSVAEHRGFQFF

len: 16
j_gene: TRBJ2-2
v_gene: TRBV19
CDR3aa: CASTLEGSGNTGELFF

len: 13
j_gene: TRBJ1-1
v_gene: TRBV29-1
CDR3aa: CSVEEGADTEAFF

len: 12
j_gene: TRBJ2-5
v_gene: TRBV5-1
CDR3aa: CASSSYQETQYF

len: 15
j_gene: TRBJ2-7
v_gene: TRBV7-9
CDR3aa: CASSLTSGTAYEQYF

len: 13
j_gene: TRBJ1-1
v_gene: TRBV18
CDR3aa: CASSLGQEVEAFF

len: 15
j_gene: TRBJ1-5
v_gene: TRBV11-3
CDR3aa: CASSPGWGGNQPQHF

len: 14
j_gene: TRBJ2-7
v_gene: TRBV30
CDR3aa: CAWRRLDSAYEQYF

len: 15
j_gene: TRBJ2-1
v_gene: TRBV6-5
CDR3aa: CASAWTGQEYNEQFF

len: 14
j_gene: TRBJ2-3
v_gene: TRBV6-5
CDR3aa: CASSYEFSTDTQYF

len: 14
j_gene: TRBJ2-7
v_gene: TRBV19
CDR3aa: CASSSGTGVYEQYF

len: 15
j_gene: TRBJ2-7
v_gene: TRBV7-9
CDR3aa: CASSMRNDISYEQYF

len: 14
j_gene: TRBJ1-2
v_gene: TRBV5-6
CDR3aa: CASSTGRQAYGYTF

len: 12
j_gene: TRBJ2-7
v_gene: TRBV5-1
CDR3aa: CASSLMGSEQYF

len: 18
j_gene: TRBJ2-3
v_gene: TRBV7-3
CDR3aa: CASSGAIAGVASADTQYF

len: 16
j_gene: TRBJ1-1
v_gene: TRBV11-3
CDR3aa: CASSSREGPGRNEAFF

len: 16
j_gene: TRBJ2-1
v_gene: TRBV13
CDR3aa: CASSTPSRQGAGEQFF

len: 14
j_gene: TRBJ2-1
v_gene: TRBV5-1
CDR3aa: CASSLGSADNEQFF

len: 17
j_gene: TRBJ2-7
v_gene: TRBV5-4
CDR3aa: CASSPGPLGGTSYEQYF